The 5 T cell receptor beta chains listed next were all sequenced from one sample in a study of T cell responses to AZD1222 COVID-19 vaccine (TCRdb year 2021). The library was obtained by the immunoSEQ multiplex PCR assay. The table comes from immuneACCESS by way of TCRdb, which keeps in-frame sequences with V and J called. Part of the clones is missing from these tables; in studies checked, under half for an unresolved V gene and the rest for unknown reasons. The sample profile shows nearly 35,000 clones; about 80% of them were found once. About 4.6% of the sample is in the top ten clones. Per the publication, the time point label means: about 28 days (+/-7) after the second vaccine dose. Source: peripheral blood, taken 28 days after the second AZD1222 dose. These receptors all stem from an adult who received the AZD1222 COVID-19 vaccine.

The CDR3 bases are TGTGCCACCAGCAGACCTCATGGGCCGAACACTGAAGCTTTCTTT. This codes for CATSRPHGPNTEAFF. The chain recombines TRBV15 with TRBJ1-1; no definite D call. Trimming took 2 bases from V and 1 from J, leaving 11 bases between them. The CDR3 covers 15 residues. The V gene's germline CDR1 is LNHNV and CDR2 YYDKDF (reference sequence).

J is TRBJ1-2 and V is TRBV3-1 (or the pseudogene TRBV3-2); D is uncertain. Germline V lookup: CDR1 LGHDT, CDR2 YNNKEL (reference sequence). This CDR3 comprises 15 residues. Trimming took 3 bases from V and 2 from J, leaving 13 bases between them. The CDR3 DNA follows: TGTGCCAGCAGCCAGGGTGTTAGGATCAACTATGGCTACACCTTC. It codes for CASSQGVRINYGYTF.

As regards this clone: The same CDR3 arises from other DNA sequences in this sample as well. This chain connects TRBV5-1 to TRBJ1-5, with TRBD1 identical over 7 bases. The CDR3 covers 15 residues. Germline-derived CDR1 and CDR2 are SGHRS and YFSETQ. V lost 0 bases to trimming and J lost 4 bases; unmatched junction nucleotides: 4. CDR3 DNA: TGCGCCAGCAGCTTGGGAGCGGGACAGAATCAGCCCCAGCATTTT. It specifies CASSLGAGQNQPQHF.

The V gene is TRBV2, the J gene TRBJ2-3, with D perhaps matching TRBD2 (6 bases). Trimming left V 1 base short and J 4 bases short, with 15 bases between. The germline CDR1 and CDR2 sequences are SNHLY and FYNNEI. This CDR3 region has 16 residues. The CDR3 bases are TGTGCCAGCAGTGAAGAGGGGAGGTCACTTGCAGATACGCAGTATTTT. Residues: CASSEEGRSLADTQYF.

The chain is built from TRBV6-2 or TRBV6-3 and TRBJ2-3, with 16 bases fitting TRBD2. J was trimmed by 3 bases and V by 2 bases; bases with no gene match: 2. In germline, CDR1 is MNHEY, CDR2 SVGEGT. The CDR3 contains 17 residues. CDR3 in amino acids: CASSYLGLAGGTDTQYF. CDR3 nucleotide sequence: TGTGCCAGCAGTTACCTGGGACTAGCGGGAGGGACAGATACGCAGTATTTT.